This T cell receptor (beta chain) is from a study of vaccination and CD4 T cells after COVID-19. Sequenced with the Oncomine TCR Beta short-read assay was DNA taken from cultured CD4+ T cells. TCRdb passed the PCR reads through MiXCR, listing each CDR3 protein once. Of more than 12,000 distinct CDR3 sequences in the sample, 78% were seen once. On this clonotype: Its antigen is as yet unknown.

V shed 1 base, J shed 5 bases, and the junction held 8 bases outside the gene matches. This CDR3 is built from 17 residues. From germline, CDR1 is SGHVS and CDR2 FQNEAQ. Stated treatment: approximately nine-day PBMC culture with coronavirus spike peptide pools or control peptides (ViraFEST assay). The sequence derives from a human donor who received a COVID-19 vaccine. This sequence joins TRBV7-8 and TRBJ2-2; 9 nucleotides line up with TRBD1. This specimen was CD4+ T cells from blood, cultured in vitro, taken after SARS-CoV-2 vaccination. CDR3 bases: TGTGCCAGCAGCTTAGTTTTTCGGACAGGGGATACCGGGGAGCTGTTTTTT. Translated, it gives CASSLVFRTGDTGELFF.